This T cell receptor (beta chain) was sequenced in a study of blood T cell repertoires in COVID-19. This CDR3 is 15 amino acids long. Germline V gives CDR1 SGHNT, CDR2 YENEEA. The V end was cut by 1 base, the J end by 2 bases, with 10 bases between. This table comes from immunoSEQ multiplex PCR, and its TCRdb copy is limited to in-frame clones, with some not included. The table has about 170,000 clones, 83% seen once. The TCR was taken from a woman at least 80 years old with acute or convalescent COVID-19. Material: peripheral blood. The V gene is TRBV11-3, the J gene TRBJ2-3; maybe TRBD1 (6 bases). The CDR3 reads CASSLGRGHTDTQYF. The CDR3 bases are TGTGCCAGCAGCTTAGGCAGGGGACACACAGATACGCAGTATTTT.